This T cell receptor beta chain was sequenced during a study of T cells in tuberculosis. Across the study: CD1B tetramers identified T cells specific for mycobacterial lipid GMM. General study points: Some low-affinity tetramer-binding T cells may be absent from this sample.

Method: immunoSEQ multiplex PCR; TCRdb's copy keeps in-frame clones and lacks some. The data contain about 58,000 clones, around 90% of them singletons. V dropped 3 bases and J dropped 3; count of bases not matched to a gene: 13. The CDR3 is 17 residues long. The germline V gene encodes CDR1 MGHRA and CDR2 YSYEKL. Cells were sorted from thawed PBMC rested overnight and stained with GMM-loaded CD1B tetramer, viability dye and anti-CD3. C32 glucose monomycolate from Rhodococcus equi was loaded onto the CD1B tetramers. The rearrangement joins TRBV4-1 to TRBJ2-7; 8 bases agree with TRBD1. This TCR came from an adult woman with latent tuberculosis. The specimen was CD1b-GMM tetramer-negative cells sorted from PBMCs. Here the CDR3 reads CASSQRDGQGRVYEQYF. Here the CDR3 DNA reads TGCGCCAGCAGCCAGAGGGACGGACAGGGTCGGGTCTACGAGCAGTACTTC.